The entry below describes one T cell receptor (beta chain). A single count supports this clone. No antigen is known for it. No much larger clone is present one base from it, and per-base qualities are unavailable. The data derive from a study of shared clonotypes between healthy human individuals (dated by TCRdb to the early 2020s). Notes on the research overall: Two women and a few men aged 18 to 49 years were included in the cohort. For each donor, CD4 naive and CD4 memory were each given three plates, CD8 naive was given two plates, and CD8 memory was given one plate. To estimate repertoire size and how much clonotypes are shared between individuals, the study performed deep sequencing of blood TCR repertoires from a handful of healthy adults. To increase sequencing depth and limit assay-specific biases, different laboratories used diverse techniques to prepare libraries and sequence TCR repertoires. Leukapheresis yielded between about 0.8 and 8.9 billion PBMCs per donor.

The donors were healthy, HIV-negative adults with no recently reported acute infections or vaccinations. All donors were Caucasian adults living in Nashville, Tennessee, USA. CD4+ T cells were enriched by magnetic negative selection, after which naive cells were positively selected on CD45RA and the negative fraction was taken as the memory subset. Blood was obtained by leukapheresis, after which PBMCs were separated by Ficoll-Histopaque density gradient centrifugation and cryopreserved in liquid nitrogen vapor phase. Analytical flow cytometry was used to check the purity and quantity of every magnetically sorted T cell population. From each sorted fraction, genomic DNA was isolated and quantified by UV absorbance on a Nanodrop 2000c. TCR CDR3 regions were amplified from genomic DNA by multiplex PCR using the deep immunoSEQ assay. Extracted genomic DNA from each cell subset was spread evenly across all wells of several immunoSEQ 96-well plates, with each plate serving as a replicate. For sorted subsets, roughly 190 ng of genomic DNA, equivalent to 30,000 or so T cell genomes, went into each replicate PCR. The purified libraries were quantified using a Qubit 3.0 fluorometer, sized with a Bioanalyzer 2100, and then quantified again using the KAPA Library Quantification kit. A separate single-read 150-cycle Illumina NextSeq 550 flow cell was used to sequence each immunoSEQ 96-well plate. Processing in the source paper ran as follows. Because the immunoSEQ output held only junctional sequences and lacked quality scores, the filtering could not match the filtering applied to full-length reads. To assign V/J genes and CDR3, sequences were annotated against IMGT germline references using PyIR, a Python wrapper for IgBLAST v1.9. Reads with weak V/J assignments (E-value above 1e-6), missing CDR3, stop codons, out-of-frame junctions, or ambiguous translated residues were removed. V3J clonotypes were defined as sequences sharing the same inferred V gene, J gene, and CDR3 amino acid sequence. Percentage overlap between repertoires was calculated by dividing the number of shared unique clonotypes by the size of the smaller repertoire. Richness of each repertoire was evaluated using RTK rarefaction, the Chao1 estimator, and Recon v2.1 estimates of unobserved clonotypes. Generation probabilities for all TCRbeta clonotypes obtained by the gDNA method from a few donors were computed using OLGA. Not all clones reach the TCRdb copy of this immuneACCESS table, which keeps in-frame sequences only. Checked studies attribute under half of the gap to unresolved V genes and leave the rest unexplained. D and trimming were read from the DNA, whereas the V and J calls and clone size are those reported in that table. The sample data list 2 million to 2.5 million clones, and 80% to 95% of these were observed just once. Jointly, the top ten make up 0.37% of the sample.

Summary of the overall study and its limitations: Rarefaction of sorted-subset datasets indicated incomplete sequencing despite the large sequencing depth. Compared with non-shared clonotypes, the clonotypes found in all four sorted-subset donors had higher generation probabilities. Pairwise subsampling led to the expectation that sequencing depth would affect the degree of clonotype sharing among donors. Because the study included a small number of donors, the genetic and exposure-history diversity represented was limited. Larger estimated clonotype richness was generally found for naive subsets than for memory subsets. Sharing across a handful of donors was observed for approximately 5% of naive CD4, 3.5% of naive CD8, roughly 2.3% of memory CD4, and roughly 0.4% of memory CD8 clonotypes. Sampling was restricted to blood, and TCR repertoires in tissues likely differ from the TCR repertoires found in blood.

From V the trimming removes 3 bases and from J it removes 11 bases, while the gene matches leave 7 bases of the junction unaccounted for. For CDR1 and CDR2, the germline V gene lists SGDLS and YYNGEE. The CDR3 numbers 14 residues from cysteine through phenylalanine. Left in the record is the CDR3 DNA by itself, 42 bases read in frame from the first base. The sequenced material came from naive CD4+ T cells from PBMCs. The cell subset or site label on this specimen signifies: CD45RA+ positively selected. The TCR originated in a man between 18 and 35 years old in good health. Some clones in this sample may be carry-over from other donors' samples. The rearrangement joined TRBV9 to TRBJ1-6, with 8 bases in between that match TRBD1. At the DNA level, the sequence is TGTGCCAGCAGCGGGACAGGGAGACTTACACCCCTCCACTTT. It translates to CASSGTGRLTPLHF.